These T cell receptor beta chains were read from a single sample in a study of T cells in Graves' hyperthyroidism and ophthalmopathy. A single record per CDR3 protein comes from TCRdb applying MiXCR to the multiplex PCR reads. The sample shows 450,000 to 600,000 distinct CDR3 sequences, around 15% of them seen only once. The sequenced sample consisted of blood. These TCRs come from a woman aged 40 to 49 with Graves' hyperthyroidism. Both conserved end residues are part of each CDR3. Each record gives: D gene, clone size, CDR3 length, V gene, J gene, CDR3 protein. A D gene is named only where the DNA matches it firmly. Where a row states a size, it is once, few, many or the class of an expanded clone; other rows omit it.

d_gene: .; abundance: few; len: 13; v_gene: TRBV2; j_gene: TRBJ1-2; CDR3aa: CASSEGTRGGYTF
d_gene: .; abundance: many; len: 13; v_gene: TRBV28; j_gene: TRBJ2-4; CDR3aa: CASIGDRINIQYF
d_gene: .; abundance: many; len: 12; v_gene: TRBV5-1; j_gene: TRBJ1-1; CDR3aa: CASRNMNTEAFF
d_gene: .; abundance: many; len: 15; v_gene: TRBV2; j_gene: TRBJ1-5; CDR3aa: CASSEGVPSNQPQHF
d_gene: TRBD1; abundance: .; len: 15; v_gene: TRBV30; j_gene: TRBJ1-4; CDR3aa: CAWSPRQGGSEKLFF
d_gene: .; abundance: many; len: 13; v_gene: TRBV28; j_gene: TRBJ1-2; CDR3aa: CASSLGGVNGYTF
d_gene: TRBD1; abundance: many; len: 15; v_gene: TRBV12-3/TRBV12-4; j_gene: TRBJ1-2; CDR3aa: CASSPLSGTGGGYTF
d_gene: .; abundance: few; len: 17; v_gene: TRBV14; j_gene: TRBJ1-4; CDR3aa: CASSQGEEGRGSEKLFF
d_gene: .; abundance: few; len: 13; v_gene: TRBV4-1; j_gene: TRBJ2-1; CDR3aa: CASSQEGGNEQFF
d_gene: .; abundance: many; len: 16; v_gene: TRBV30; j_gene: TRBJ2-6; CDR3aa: CAWSPSDRLGANVLTF
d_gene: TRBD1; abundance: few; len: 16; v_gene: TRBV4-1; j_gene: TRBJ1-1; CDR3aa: CASSLRQGNLNTEAFF
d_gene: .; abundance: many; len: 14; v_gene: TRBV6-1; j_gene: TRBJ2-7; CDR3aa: CASSPWAVSYEQYF
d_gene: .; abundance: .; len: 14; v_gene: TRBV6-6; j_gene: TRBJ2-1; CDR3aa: CASSYSSRYNEQFF
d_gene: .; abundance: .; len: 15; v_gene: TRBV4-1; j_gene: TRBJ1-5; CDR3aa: CASSQDKVYNQPQHF
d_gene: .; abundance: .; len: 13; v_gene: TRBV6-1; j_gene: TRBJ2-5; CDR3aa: CASRSTGRETQYF
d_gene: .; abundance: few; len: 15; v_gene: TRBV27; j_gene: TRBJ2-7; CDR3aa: CASSSQRRFPYEQYF
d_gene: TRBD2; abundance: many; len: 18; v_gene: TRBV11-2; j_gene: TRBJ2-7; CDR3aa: CASSLGTSGTSTSYEQYF
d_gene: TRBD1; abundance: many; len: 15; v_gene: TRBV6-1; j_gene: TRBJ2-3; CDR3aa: CASRPGTGITDTQYF
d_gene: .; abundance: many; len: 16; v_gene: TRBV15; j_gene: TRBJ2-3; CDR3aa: CATRYDMASDPDTQYF
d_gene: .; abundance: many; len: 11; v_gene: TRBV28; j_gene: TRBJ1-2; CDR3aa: CASSFSSGYTF
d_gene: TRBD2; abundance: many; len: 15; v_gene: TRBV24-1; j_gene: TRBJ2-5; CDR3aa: CATSDAGVSEETQYF
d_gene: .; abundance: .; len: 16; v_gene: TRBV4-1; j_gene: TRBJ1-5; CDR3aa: CASSQDWVGTSQPRHF
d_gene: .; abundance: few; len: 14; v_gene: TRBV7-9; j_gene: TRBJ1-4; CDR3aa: CASRPFIGDEKLFF
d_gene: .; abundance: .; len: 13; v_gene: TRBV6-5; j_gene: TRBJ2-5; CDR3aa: CASSYFLEETQYF
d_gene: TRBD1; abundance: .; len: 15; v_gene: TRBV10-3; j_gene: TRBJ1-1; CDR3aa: CAISESGQGGSEAFF
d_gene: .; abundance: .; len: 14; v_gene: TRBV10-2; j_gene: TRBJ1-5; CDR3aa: CASSESLGVQPQHF
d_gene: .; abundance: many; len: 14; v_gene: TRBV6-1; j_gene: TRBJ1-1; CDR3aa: CASRPDRANTEAFF
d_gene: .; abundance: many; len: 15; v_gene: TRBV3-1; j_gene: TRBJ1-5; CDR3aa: CASSQGQGNNQPQHF
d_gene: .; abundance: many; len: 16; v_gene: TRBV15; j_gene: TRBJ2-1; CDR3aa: CATSRDLRSPYNEQFF
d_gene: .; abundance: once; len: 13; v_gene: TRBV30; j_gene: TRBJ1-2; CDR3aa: CAWREQGGYGYTF
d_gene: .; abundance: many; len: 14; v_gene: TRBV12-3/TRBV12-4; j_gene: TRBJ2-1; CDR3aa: CASTLGVVGNEQFF
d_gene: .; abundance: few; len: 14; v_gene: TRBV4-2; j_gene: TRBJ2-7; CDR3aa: CASSQDLGRYEQYF
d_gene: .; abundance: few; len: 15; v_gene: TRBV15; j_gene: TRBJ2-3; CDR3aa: CATSRDRELTDTQYF
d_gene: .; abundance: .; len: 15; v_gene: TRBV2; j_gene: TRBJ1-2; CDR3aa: CASSETVGRTYGYTF
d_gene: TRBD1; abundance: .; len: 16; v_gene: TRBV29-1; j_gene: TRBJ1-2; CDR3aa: CSVEVLLDRADYGYTF
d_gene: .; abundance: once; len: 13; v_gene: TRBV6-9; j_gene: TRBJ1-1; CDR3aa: CASSSTVNTEALF
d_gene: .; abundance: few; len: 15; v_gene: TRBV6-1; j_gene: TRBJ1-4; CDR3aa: CASRSLGGPNEKLFF
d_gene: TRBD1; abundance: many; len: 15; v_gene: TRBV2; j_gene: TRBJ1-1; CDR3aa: CASRVTGEALPEAFF
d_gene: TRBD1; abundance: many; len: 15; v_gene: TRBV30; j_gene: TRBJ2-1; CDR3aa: CAWVSFEGANNEQFF
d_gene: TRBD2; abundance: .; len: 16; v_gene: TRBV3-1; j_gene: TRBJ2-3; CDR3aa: CASSHSSGRATDTQYF
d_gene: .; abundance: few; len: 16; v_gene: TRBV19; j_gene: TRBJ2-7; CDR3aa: CASSPGLGGANYEQYF
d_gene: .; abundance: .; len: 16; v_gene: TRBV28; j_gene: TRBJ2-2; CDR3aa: CASSPPGPTNTGELFF
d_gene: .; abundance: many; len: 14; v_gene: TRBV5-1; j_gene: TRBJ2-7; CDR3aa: CASSGDTYSYEQYF
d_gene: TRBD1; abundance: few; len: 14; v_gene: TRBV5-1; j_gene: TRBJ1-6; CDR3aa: CASSGRTGDSPLHF
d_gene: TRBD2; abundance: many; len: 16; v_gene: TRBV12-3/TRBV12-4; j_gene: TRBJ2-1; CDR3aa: CASSEPGLGIYNEQFF
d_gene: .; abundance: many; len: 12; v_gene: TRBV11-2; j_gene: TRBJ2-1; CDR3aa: CASSSNSNEQFF
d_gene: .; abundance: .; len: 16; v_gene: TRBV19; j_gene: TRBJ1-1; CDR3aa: CASSIPGQSRNTEAFF
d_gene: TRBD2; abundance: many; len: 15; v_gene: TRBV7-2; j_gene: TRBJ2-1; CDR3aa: CASSLPGLAGNEQFF
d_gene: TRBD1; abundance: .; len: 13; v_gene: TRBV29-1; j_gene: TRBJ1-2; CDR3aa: CSALTGVDYGYTF
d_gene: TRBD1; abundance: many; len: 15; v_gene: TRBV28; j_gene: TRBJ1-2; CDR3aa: CASSLSSGTGLGYTF
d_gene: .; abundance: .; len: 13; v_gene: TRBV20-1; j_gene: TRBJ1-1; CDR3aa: CSARGRTGVEAFF
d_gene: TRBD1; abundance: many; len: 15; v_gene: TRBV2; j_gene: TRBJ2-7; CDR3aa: CASRQDRGGGYEQYF
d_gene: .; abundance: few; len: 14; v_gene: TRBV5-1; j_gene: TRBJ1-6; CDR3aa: CASRQTGENSPLHF
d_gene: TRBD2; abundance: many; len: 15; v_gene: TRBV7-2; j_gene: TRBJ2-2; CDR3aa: CASSPGLANTGELFF
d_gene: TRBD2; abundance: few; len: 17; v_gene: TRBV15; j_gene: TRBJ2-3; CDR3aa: CATSRDLTSGFTDTQYF
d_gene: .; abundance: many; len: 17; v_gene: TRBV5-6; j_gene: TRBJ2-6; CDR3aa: CASSLSQGSSGANVLTF
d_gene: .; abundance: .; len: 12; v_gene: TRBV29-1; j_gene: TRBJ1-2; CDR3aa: CSVEGQLYGYTF
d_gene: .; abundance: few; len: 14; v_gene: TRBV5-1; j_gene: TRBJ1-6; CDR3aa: CASREREGNSPLHF